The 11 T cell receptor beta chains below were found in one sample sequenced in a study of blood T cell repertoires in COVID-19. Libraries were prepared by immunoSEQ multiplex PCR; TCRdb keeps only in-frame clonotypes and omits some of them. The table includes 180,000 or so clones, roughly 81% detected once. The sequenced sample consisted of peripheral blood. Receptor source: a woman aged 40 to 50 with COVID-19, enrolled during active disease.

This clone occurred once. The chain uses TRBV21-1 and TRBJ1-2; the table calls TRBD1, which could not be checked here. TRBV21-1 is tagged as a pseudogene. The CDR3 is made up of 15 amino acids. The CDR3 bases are TGTGCCAGCAGAGAGGGACAGCGAAACAACTATGGCTACACCTTC. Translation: CASREGQRNNYGYTF.

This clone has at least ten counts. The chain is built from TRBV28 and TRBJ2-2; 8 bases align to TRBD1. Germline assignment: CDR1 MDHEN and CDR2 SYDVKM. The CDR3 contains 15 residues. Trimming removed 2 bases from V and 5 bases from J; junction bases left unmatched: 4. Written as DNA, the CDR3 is TGTGCCAGCAGTTTAATTAGGACAGGGACCGGGGAGCTGTTTTTT. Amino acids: CASSLIRTGTGELFF.

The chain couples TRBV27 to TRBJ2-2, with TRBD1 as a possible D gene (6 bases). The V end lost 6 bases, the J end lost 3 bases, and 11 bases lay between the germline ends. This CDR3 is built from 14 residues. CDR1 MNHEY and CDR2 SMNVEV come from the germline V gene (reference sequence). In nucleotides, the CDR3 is TGTGCCAGCAGAACTACAGGGTACACCGGGGAGCTGTTTTTT. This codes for CASRTTGYTGELFF.

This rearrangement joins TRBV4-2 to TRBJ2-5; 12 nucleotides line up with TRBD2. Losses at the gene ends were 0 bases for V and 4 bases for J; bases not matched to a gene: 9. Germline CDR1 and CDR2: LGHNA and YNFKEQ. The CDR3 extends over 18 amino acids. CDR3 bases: TGTGCCAGCAGCCAAGATATTCGGCAGACTAGCGGGGGAGAGACCCAGTACTTC. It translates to CASSQDIRQTSGGETQYF.

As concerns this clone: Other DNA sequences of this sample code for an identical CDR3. The CDR3 nucleotides read TGTGCCAGCAGCCTGAGGACAGCCAACTATGGCTACACCTTC. This translates into CASSLRTANYGYTF. The chain employs TRBV3-1 (or the pseudogene TRBV3-2) and TRBJ1-2, with D perhaps matching TRBD1 (6 bases). Germline CDR1 LGHDT, CDR2 YNNKEL (reference sequence). Trimming removed 4 bases at V and 2 bases at J, with 11 bases between. The CDR3 is 14 amino acids.

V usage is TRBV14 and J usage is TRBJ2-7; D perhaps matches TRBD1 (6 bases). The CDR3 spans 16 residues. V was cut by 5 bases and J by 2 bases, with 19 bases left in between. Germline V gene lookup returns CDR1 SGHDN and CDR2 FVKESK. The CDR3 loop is CASSSPGHGLTYEQYV. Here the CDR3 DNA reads TGTGCCAGCAGCTCACCGGGACACGGGTTAACCTACGAGCAGTACGTC.

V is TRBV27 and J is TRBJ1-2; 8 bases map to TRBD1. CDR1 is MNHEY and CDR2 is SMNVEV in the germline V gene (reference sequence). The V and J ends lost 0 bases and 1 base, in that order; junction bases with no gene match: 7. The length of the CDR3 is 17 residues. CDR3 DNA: TGTGCCAGCAGTTTATCGATGTGGACAGGGATTAACTATGGCTACACCTTC. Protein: CASSLSMWTGINYGYTF.

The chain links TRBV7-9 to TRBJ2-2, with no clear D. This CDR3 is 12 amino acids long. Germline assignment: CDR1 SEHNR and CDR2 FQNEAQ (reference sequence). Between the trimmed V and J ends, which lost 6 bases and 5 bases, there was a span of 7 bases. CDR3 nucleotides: TGTGCCAGCAGTAGAGGAACCGGGGAGCTGTTTTTT. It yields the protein CASSRGTGELFF. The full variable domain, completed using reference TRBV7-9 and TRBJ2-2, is DTGVSQNPRHKITKRGQNVTFRCDPISEHNRLYWYRQTLGQGPEFLTYFQNEAQLEKSRLLSDRFSAERPKGSFSTLEIQRTEQGDSAMYLCASSRGTGELFFGEGSRLTVL.

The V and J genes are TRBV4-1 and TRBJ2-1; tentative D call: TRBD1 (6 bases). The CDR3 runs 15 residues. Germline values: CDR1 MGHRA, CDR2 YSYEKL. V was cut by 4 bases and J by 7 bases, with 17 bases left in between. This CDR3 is CASSLGQLWGNEQFF. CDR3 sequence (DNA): TGCGCCAGCAGCCTAGGACAGTTGTGGGGGAATGAGCAGTTCTTC.

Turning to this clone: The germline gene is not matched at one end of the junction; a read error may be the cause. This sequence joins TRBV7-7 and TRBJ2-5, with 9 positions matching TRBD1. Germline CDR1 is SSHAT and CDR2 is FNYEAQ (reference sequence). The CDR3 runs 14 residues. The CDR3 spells CASSTRQGGQTQYF. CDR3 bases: TGTGCTAGCAGCACCCGACAGGGGGGACAGACCCAGTACTTC.

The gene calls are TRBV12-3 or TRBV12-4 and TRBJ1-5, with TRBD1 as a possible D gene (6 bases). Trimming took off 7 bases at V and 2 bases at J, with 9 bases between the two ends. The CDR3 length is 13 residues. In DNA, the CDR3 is TGTGCCAGCAATCACAGGGGCAATCAGCCCCAGCATTTT. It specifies CASNHRGNQPQHF.